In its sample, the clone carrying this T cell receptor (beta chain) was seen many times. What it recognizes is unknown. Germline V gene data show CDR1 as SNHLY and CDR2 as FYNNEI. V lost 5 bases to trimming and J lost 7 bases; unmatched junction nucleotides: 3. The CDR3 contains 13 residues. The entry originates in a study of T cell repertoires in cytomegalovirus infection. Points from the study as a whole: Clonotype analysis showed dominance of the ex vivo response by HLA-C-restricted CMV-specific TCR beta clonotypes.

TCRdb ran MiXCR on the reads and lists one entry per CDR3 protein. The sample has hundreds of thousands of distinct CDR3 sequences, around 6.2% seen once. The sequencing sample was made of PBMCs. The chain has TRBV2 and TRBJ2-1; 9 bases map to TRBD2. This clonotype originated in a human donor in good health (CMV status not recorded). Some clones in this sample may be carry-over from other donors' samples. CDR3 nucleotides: TGTGCCAGCAGTACGGGACTAGCAAATGAGCAGTTCTTC. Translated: CASSTGLANEQFF.